This T cell receptor (beta chain) was profiled in a study of T cells and Merkel cell carcinoma outcomes. Points from the study as a whole: Reportedly, T-cell repertoire with density predicts Merkel cell carcinoma outcomes.

In the case of this clone: The antigen remains unidentified.

CDR1 and CDR2 from the germline V gene are SGHKS and YYEKEE (reference sequence). Trimming stripped 2 bases from V and 12 bases from J, with 18 bases between. The length of the CDR3 is 14 residues. The table came from immunoSEQ multiplex PCR; TCRdb's copy has only in-frame clones and leaves some out. The profile covers roughly 6,000 clones, with about 72% appearing a single time and just under 6% taken by the ten largest. The sequenced sample was tumor tissue from Merkel cell carcinoma. The sequence was obtained from a human donor with Merkel cell carcinoma. V gene TRBV5-5 combines with J gene TRBJ2-1; D may correspond to TRBD1 or TRBD2 (6 bases each). The CDR3 here is CASSFWASRGVQFF. CDR3 DNA sequence: TGTGCCAGCAGCTTTTGGGCTTCAAGGGGGGTGCAGTTCTTC.